A selection of T cell receptor beta chains follows, all from one sample in a study of blood T cell repertoires in COVID-19. The assay was immunoSEQ multiplex PCR, and TCRdb's table has in-frame clones only and misses some. The sample has approximately 180,000 clones; roughly 79% are singletons. Material for sequencing was peripheral blood. The receptors originated from a woman in her 70s with acute or convalescent COVID-19. CDR3s include the opening cysteine and the closing phenylalanine or tryptophan. The order of the fields is V gene, D gene, clone size, J gene, CDR3 DNA, CDR3 protein. D genes are given only for firm matches. Clone size appears in some rows only: once, few, many, or a class for an expanded clone.

>TRBV5-6|-|-|TRBJ1-4
TGTGCCAGCAGCTTGGGCGGGGAAAAACTGTTTTTT
CASSLGGEKLFF
>TRBV2|TRBD1|-|TRBJ2-1
TGTGCCAGGGGGGTCGGGACAGCATTCAATGAGCAGTTCTTC
CARGVGTAFNEQFF
>TRBV5-1|-|-|TRBJ2-1
TGCGCCAGCAGCTTGCTTGGGGACACGAGCTCCTACAATGAGCAGTTCTTC
CASSLLGDTSSYNEQFF
>TRBV27|-|-|TRBJ2-5
TGTGCCAGCAGTTATAGCTGGGAGTTCGAGACCCAGTACTTC
CASSYSWEFETQYF
>TRBV7-3|-|-|TRBJ1-3
TGTGCCAGCAGCTTAACGGCAGGGGGAAACACCATATATTTT
CASSLTAGGNTIYF
>TRBV11-3|TRBD1|few|TRBJ1-1
TGTGCCAGCAGGCCTTGGACAGGAGAGAACACTGAAGCTTTCTTT
CASRPWTGENTEAFF
>TRBV5-5|TRBD2|-|TRBJ2-2
TGTGCCAGCAGTCCGGGACTACCCAGGTCGAACACCGGGGAGCTGTTTTTT
CASSPGLPRSNTGELFF
>TRBV13|TRBD1|-|TRBJ2-3
TGTGCCAGCAGCGCGTCCGACAGGGTACATACGCAGTATTTT
CASSASDRVHTQYF
>TRBV5-6|TRBD1|-|TRBJ1-6
TGTGCCAGCAGCTTCTTTGCCCGACAGGGCGATAATTCACCCCTCCACTTT
CASSFFARQGDNSPLHF
>TRBV2|TRBD1|-|TRBJ2-1
TGTGCCAGCGCCGGGACAGGGGGCCACAATGAGCAGTTCTTC
CASAGTGGHNEQFF
>TRBV6-5|TRBD2|-|TRBJ2-2
TGTGCCAGCAGCCTAGCGGAGGAGATGGGCGGGGAGCTGTTTTTT
CASSLAEEMGGELFF
>TRBV7-2|TRBD1|once|TRBJ2-1
TGTGCCAGCAGCTTGATGGGACAGCTAAATGAGCAGTTCTTC
CASSLMGQLNEQFF
>TRBV7-3|TRBD1|-|TRBJ2-2
TGTGCCAGCAGCGTGGACAGGAGTGGGGAGCTGTTTTTT
CASSVDRSGELFF
>TRBV7-3|TRBD2|-|TRBJ2-1
TGTGCCAGCAGCGTGCGGGGGAGCGACAATGAGCAGTTCTTC
CASSVRGSDNEQFF
>TRBV7-3|TRBD2|-|TRBJ2-3
TGTGCCAGCAGCGCCGCGGGACTACTCACAGATACGCAGTATTTT
CASSAAGLLTDTQYF
>TRBV2|-|-|TRBJ2-1
TGTGCCAGCAGTGAAGCCGGCGCGGGACATGAGCAGTTCTTC
CASSEAGAGHEQFF
>TRBV29-1|-|-|TRBJ1-4
TGCAGCGTAAGACCACAGGGAACTAATGAAAAACTGTTTTTT
CSVRPQGTNEKLFF
>TRBV6-4|TRBD1|-|TRBJ1-5
TGTGCCAGCAGTGCAACAGGGGGCAATCAGCCCCAGCATTTT
CASSATGGNQPQHF
>TRBV9|TRBD1|-|TRBJ1-5
TGTGCCAGCGGACAGGGCAATCAGCCCCAGCATTTT
CASGQGNQPQHF
>TRBV10-1|-|-|TRBJ1-1
TGCGCCAGCAGTGTCCGGGCGGGGCCGAACACTGAAGCTTTCTTT
CASSVRAGPNTEAFF
>TRBV2|-|-|TRBJ1-2
TGTGCCAGCAGTGAAGCGCTGATGGACTCCTCCCCAGATGGCTACACCTTC
CASSEALMDSSPDGYTF
>TRBV21-1|-|-|TRBJ2-2
TGTGCCAGCAGCATCACAGGGCTACATAGATGCGCGAACACCGGGGAGCTGTTTTTT
CASSITGLHRCANTGELFF
>TRBV2|TRBD2|-|TRBJ2-7
TGTGCCAGCAGTGAGGGACTAGCGGCCAACTCCTACGAGCAGTACTTC
CASSEGLAANSYEQYF
>TRBV25-1|-|-|TRBJ1-1
TGTGCCAGCAGTCGAACTGGGAACACTGAAGCTTTCTTT
CASSRTGNTEAFF
>TRBV2|-|-|TRBJ2-4
TGTGCCAGCAGTGAACTGGGGGGTAAAAACATTCAGTACTTC
CASSELGGKNIQYF
>TRBV3-1/TRBV3-2|-|-|TRBJ2-7
TGTGCCAGCAGCCAAGATATCATAGCCTACGAGCAGTACTTC
CASSQDIIAYEQYF
>TRBV5-4|TRBD1|-|TRBJ1-2
TGTGCCAGCAGCTTTCCGGGACAGGGTTTTTATGGCTACACCTTC
CASSFPGQGFYGYTF
>TRBV5-4|TRBD2|few|TRBJ2-1
TGTGCCAGCAGTCCGATCGGACTAGCGGGATCTGAGCAGTTCTTC
CASSPIGLAGSEQFF
>TRBV11-2|TRBD1|-|TRBJ1-2
TGTGCCAGCAGTCCGACAGGGGATGACTATGGCTACACCTTC
CASSPTGDDYGYTF
>TRBV3-1/TRBV3-2|-|-|TRBJ2-2
TGTGCCAGCAGGCAGACCCTGGGGGCGGGAGACACCGGGGAGCTGTTTTTT
CASRQTLGAGDTGELFF
>TRBV9|TRBD1|-|TRBJ2-1
TGTGCCAGCAGCCAGGGACAGGGTGAATACTTTGAGCAGTTCTTC
CASSQGQGEYFEQFF
>TRBV13|-|few|TRBJ1-1
TGTGCCAGCAGCTTCCTTCAGGGCAGCACTGAAGCTTTCTTT
CASSFLQGSTEAFF
>TRBV6-1|-|-|TRBJ2-7
TGTGCCAGCAGTGAAATGGCCAATCTCTCCTACGAGCAGTACTTC
CASSEMANLSYEQYF
>TRBV12-3/TRBV12-4|-|-|TRBJ2-1
TGTGCCAGCAGTCCCGGGGTCCTTGAGCAGTTCTTC
CASSPGVLEQFF